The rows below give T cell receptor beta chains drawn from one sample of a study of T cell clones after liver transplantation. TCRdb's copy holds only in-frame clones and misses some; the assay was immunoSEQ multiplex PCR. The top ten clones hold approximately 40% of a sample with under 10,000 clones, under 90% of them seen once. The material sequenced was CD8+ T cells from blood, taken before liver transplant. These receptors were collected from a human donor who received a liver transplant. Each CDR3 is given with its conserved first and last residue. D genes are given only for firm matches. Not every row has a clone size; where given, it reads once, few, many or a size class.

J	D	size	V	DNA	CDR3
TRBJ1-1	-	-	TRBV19	TGTGCCAGTAGTTATCCGGGACTCACAAACGAAGCTTTCTTT	CASSYPGLTNEAFF
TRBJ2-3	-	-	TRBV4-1	TGCGCCAGCAGCCACCTGCAAATCGGGGGCACAGATACGCAGTATTTT	CASSHLQIGGTDTQYF
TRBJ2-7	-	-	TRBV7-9	TGTGCCAGCAGCTTAGGGAGGTCCCTCTCGCACTACGAGCAGTACTTC	CASSLGRSLSHYEQYF
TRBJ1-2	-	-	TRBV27	TGTGCCAGCAGTTTATCGGGGCCCGACAGTAACTATGGCTACACCTTC	CASSLSGPDSNYGYTF
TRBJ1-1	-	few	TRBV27	TGTGCCAGCAGTTTATCGAGAGGAGCTGAAGCTTTCTTT	CASSLSRGAEAFF
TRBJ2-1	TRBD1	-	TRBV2	TGTGCCAGCAACGACCCGGGACAGCTAAACAATGAGCAGTTCTTC	CASNDPGQLNNEQFF
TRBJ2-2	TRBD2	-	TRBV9	TGTGCCAGCAGCGTAGCGGCTAGCGGGGGGGCCGAGGAGCTGTTTTTT	CASSVAASGGAEELFF
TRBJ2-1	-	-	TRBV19	TGTGCCAGTAGTTCTGGCAGTTACAATGAGCAGTTCTTC	CASSSGSYNEQFF
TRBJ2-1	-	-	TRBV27	TGTGCCAGCAGAGGGGCCGGGGGCTACAATGAGCAGTTCTTC	CASRGAGGYNEQFF
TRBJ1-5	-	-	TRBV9	TGTGCCAGCAGCGGGGGAGTAGGTCAGCCCCAGCATTTT	CASSGGVGQPQHF
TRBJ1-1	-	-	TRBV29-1	TGCAGCGTCATTCGACCAGGGGTTTGGGGCACTGAAGCTTTCTTT	CSVIRPGVWGTEAFF
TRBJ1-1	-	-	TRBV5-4	TGTGCCAGCAGCTTGGGGGGCACGAACACTGAAGCTTTCTTT	CASSLGGTNTEAFF
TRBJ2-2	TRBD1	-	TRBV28	TGTGCCAGCAGCCCACAGGGGGAAGCGAACACCGGGGAGCTGTTTTTT	CASSPQGEANTGELFF
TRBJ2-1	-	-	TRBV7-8	TGTGCCAGCAGCAAAACCAGGGGCAACTCCTACAATGAGCAGTTCTTC	CASSKTRGNSYNEQFF
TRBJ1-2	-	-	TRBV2	TGTGCCAGCAGGGATTCAGGGCAGGGGTACGTCTATGGCTACACCTTC	CASRDSGQGYVYGYTF
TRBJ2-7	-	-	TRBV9	TGTGCCAGCAGCCCCAGTGGAGGGACGGACACCTACGAGCAGTACTTC	CASSPSGGTDTYEQYF
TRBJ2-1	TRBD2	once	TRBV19	TGTGCCAGTAGTATCGTCAGCGGGGGGGCCTCCTACAATGAGCAGTTCTTC	CASSIVSGGASYNEQFF
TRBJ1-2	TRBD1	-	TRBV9	TGTGCCAGCAGCGTGGGGGACAGGGGCAACTATGGCTACACCTTC	CASSVGDRGNYGYTF
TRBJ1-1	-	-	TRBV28	TGTGCCAGCAGTTTACCTCTCGAGGGAAACACTGAAGCTTTCTTT	CASSLPLEGNTEAFF
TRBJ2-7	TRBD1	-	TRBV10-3	TGTGCCATCGGACAGGGAGGCAACGAGCAGTACTTC	CAIGQGGNEQYF
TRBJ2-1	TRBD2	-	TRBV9	TGTGCCAGCAGCGTTAAATCGGGACTAGCGGGGGGGCCGGGTTACAATGAGCAGTTCTTC	CASSVKSGLAGGPGYNEQFF
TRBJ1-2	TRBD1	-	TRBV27	TGTGCCAGCAGACAGGGGAACAACTATGGCTACACCTTC	CASRQGNNYGYTF
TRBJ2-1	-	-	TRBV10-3	TGTGCCATCAGTGAGTCGAACACCGGAGGGCAGTTCTTC	CAISESNTGGQFF
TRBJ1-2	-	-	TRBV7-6	TGTGCCAGCAGCTATCAGACAGGAAGATATGGCTACACCTTC	CASSYQTGRYGYTF
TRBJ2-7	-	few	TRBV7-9	TGTGCCAGCAGCTTAGGACAGACAGAGCAGTACTTC	CASSLGQTEQYF
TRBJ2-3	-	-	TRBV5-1	TGCGCCAGCAGCTTACAGACAGATACGCAGTATTTT	CASSLQTDTQYF
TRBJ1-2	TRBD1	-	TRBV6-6	TGTGCCAGCAGTTACGACAGGGTGTATGGCTACACCTTC	CASSYDRVYGYTF
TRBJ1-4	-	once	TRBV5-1	TGCGCCAGCAGCTTCGCAGGCATTACGCATGAAAAACTGTTTTTT	CASSFAGITHEKLFF
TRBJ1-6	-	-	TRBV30	TGTGCCTGGAGCACAGGTCTGCTCGATAATTCACCCCTCCACTTT	CAWSTGLLDNSPLHF
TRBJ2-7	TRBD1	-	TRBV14	TGTGCCAGCAGCTTCCGGGACAGGGGTATCTACGAGCAGTACTTC	CASSFRDRGIYEQYF
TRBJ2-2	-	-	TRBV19	TGTGCCAGTAGTATAATCGACACCGGGGAGCTGTTTTTT	CASSIIDTGELFF
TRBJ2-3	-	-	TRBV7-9	TGTGCCAGCAGCTTACTCCCCGGGTACGAAACAGATACGCAGTATTTT	CASSLLPGYETDTQYF
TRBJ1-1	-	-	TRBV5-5	TGTGCCAGCAGCCCCTCGGGGGGGACGACTGAAGCTTTCTTT	CASSPSGGTTEAFF
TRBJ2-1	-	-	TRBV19	TGTGCCAGTAGTATAGTGGGGGGTCTTAGCGAGCAGTTCTTC	CASSIVGGLSEQFF
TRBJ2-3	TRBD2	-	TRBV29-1	TGCAGCGTTGCGGGGGGGCTAGCGGGGGCCCGCACAGATACGCAGTATTTT	CSVAGGLAGARTDTQYF
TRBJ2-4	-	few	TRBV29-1	TGCAGCGTTTGGACAGAAAAAAACATTCAGTACTTC	CSVWTEKNIQYF
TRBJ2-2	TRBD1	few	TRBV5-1	TGCGCCAGCAGCTGGGACAGACGCACCGGGGAGCTGTTTTTT	CASSWDRRTGELFF
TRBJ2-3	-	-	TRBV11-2	TGTGCCAGCAGCCCGGACAACGCAGATACGCAGTATTTT	CASSPDNADTQYF
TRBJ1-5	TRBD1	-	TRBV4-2	TGTGCCAGCAGCCGCACAGACAGGGTAAGCAATCAGCCCCAGCATTTT	CASSRTDRVSNQPQHF
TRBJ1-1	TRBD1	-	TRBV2	TGTGCCAGCCAGGGACAGGGTAAAGAAGCTTTCTTT	CASQGQGKEAFF
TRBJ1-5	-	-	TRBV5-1	TGCGCCAGCAGCTTAGGGGCCAGCAATCAGCCCCAGCATTTT	CASSLGASNQPQHF
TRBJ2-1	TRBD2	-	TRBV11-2	TGTGCCAGCAGCTTAGGACTAGCGGGGGGGGGCGATGAGCAGTTCTTC	CASSLGLAGGGDEQFF